These 10 T cell receptor beta chains came from one sample sequenced in a study of CD8 T cells in ankylosing spondylitis. These receptors have no known antigen. Study-wide points: What seemed typical of ankylosing spondylitis blood was a TCR beta motif built from 8 or 9 highly homologous variants.

TCRdb re-called the 5' RACE reads through MiXCR, storing one row per CDR3 protein. The profile covers around 480,000 distinct CDR3 sequences, with 15% to 20% appearing a single time and just over 1% taken by the ten largest. The sample was blood, either unsorted or a sorted T cell fraction (not recorded which). Source of these receptors: a male donor with ankylosing spondylitis.

CDR3 coding DNA: TGTGCCAGCTCAACAGACAGGGCCCCCAGTTCACCCCTCCACTTT. This sequence encodes CASSTDRAPSSPLHF. The chain carries TRBV18 and TRBJ1-6, with TRBD1 matching 7 bases. CDR3 length equals 15 residues. The V segment lost 5 bases and the J segment 9 bases; nucleotides outside the gene matches: 10. The V gene's germline CDR1 is KGHSH and CDR2 LQKENI. Using reference TRBV18 and TRBJ1-6 for the parts outside the CDR3, the full variable domain is NAGVMQNPRHLVRRRGQEARLRCSPMKGHSHVYWYRQLPEEGLKFMVYLQKENIIDESGMPKERFSAEFPKEGPSILRIQQVVRGDSAAYFCASSTDRAPSSPLHFGNGTRLTVT.

The CDR3, as DNA: TGTGCCATCAGTGAGGCAGGGGGAGGTGAAAAACTGTTTTTT. Protein sequence: CAISEAGGGEKLFF. V usage is TRBV10-3 and J usage is TRBJ1-4, with TRBD1 matching 7 bases. With V trimmed by 2 bases and J by 7 bases, 4 bases remained unmatched. CDR3 length: 14 amino acids. Germline V gene lookup returns CDR1 ENHRY and CDR2 SYGVKD.

Only a few counts were recorded for this clonotype. The chain uses TRBV7-2 and TRBJ2-7; TRBD2 might be the D (5 bases). Trimming left V 6 bases short and J 4 bases short, with 13 bases between. The CDR3 totals 13 residues. CDR1 is SGHTA, CDR2 FQGNSA, per germline. Here the CDR3 DNA reads TGTGCCAGCAGTGGATGGAGGTCTTACGAGCAGTACTTC. Encoded protein: CASSGWRSYEQYF. The full variable domain, completed using reference TRBV7-2 and TRBJ2-7, is GAGVSQSPSNKVTEKGKDVELRCDPISGHTALYWYRQSLGQGLEFLIYFQGNSAPDKSGLPSDRFSAERTGGSVSTLTIQRTQQEDSAVYLCASSGWRSYEQYFGPGTRLTVT.

The chain links TRBV2 to TRBJ2-2; no clear D. Trimming left V 1 base short and J 6 bases short, with 12 bases between. CDR3 length equals 15 residues. From germline, CDR1 is SNHLY and CDR2 FYNNEI. DNA of the CDR3: TGTGCCAGCAGTGAAGTGAACCGGGCATCCGGGGAGCTGTTTTTT. Protein product: CASSEVNRASGELFF. The full variable domain, completed using reference TRBV2 and TRBJ2-2, is EPEVTQTPSHQVTQMGQEVILRCVPISNHLYFYWYRQILGQKVEFLVSFYNNEISEKSEIFDDQFSVERPDGSNFTLKIRSTKLEDSAMYFCASSEVNRASGELFFGEGSRLTVL.

This clonotype came up a few times. V and J are TRBV5-6 and TRBJ2-2; 10 bases are a match to TRBD1. V lost 4 bases, J lost 4 bases, and 4 bases stayed unmatched. The CDR3 loop spans 15 amino acids. Germline CDR1 reads SGHDT; CDR2 reads YYEEEE. CDR3 sequence reads: CASSPDRGSTGELFF. CDR3 nucleotides: TGTGCCAGCAGCCCGGACAGGGGGAGCACCGGGGAGCTGTTTTTT.

This clonotype was seen ten or more times. The chain has TRBV5-1 and TRBJ1-1, with a tentative D call TRBD1 (5 bases). The CDR3 has 13 residues. Trimming took 2 bases from V and 7 from J, leaving 12 bases between them. Germline CDR1 is SGHRS and CDR2 is YFSETQ. CDR3 coding DNA: TGCGCCAGCAGCTTCAACACGCAGGGTGAAGCTTTCTTT. This encodes CASSFNTQGEAFF.

This clonotype was counted between two and nine times. V and J are TRBV9 and TRBJ2-7; D is unresolved. In germline, CDR1 is SGDLS, CDR2 YYNGEE. Trimming pared 0 bases from V and 0 bases from J, leaving 7 bases between. The CDR3 extends over 14 amino acids. The CDR3 DNA sequence: TGTGCCAGCAGCGTAGCCAGGAACTCCTACGAGCAGTACTTC. It is translated as CASSVARNSYEQYF.

V and J are TRBV6-1 and TRBJ1-2, with unresolved D. This CDR3 comprises 13 residues. Between the trimmed V and J ends, which lost 6 bases and 8 bases, there was a span of 16 bases. Germline CDR1 MNHNS, CDR2 SASEGT. In nucleotides, the CDR3 is TGTGCCAGCAGGTCCCCCCCCTCCGGGGGCTACACCTTC. Protein sequence: CASRSPPSGGYTF.

This clonotype was observed many times. V gene TRBV20-1 combines with J gene TRBJ2-1; D may be TRBD2 (5 bases). Germline V lookup: CDR1 DFQATT, CDR2 SNEGSKA (reference sequence). Between the trimmed V and J ends, which lost 6 bases and 3 bases, there was a span of 21 bases. This CDR3 comprises 16 residues. Here the CDR3 DNA reads TGCAGTGCCATAGCGTCTCTAGGGAAACTCTACAATGAGCAGTTCTTC. It codes for CSAIASLGKLYNEQFF.

There are many counts of this clonotype. The chain joins TRBV20-1 to TRBJ2-5, with D perhaps given as TRBD1 or TRBD2 (5 bases each). Trimming took 3 bases from V and 5 from J, leaving 10 bases between them. This CDR3 has 12 amino acids. Looked up from germline, CDR1 is DFQATT and CDR2 is SNEGSKA (reference sequence). CDR3 sequence: CSASPGTETQYF. CDR3 bases: TGCAGTGCTAGCCCCGGGACGGAGACCCAGTACTTC.